This T cell receptor beta chain was identified in a study of blood T cell repertoires in COVID-19. In the study overall: Researchers got acute and convalescent COVID-19 samples from the United States, Italy and Spain.

The data were produced by immunoSEQ multiplex PCR, yet TCRdb's version contains in-frame clones alone and is incomplete. The table records 250,000 to 300,000 clones, 70% to 90% of them present only once. This clone occurred a few times. Germline CDR1 LNHDA, CDR2 SQIVND (reference sequence). The CDR3 spans 16 residues. Trimming left V 3 bases short and J 0 bases short, with 9 bases between. Recovered participants had two consecutive negative NP/OP PCR tests, healthcare professional clearance, or symptom resolution. The sequenced sample consisted of PBMCs or T cells enriched from blood (not recorded which). The V call is TRBV19, the J call TRBJ2-6; possibly TRBD1 for D (5 bases). This sequence originates from a woman aged 50 to 60 who had recovered from COVID-19. CDR3 bases: TGTGCCAGTAGTATTACTACAGGCTCTGGGGCCAACGTCCTGACTTTC. Translated: CASSITTGSGANVLTF.